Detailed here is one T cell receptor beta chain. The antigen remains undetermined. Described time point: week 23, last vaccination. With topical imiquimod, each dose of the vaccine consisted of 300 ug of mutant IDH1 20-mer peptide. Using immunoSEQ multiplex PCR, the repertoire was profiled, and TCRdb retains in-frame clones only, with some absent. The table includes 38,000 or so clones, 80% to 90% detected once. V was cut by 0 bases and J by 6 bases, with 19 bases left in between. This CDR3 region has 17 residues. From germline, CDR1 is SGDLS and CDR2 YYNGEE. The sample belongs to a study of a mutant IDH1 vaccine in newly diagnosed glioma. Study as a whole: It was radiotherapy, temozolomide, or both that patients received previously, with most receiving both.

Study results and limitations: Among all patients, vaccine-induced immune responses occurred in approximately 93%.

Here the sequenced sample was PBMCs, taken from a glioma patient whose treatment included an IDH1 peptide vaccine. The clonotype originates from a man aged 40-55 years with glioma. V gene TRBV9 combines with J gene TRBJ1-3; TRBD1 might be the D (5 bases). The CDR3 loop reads CASSVGGNAVFENTIYF. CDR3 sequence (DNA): TGTGCCAGCAGCGTAGGGGGGAATGCGGTCTTCGAAAACACCATATATTTT.